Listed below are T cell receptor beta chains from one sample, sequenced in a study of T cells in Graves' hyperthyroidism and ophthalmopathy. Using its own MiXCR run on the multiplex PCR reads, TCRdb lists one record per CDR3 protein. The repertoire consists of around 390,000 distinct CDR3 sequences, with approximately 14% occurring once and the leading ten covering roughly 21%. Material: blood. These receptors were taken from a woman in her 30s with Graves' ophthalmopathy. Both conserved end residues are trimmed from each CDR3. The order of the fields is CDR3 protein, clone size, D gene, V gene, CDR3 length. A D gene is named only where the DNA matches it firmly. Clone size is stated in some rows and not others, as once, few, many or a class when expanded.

ASSQVLGVLDSPLH,few,-,TRBV4-1,14
ASRGVGPGDGYT,many,-,TRBV6-1,12
ASSLDSGGHEQY,many,TRBD1,TRBV5-5,12
SALPGLAGGSWWYNEQF,many,TRBD2,TRBV20-1,17
ASIYRDLLAYEQY,few,-,TRBV4-1,13
ASSPGTGSRNEQY,-,TRBD1,TRBV6-1,13
ASSLGLHGYT,many,-,TRBV7-8,10
ASSSTGSAF,many,-,TRBV7-9,9
ASSQGGASNEKLF,few,TRBD1,TRBV5-1,13
ASSSGLMGGTQY,many,-,TRBV7-8,12
ASRVSGTGVYEQY,-,TRBD1,TRBV3-1,13
ASSPHRTSSSHEQY,-,TRBD2,TRBV12-3/TRBV12-4,14
ASSFIGGGITSNQPQH,many,-,TRBV12-3/TRBV12-4,16
ASSPYVGKSKNIQY,many,-,TRBV27,14
ASSEGAEETQY,many,TRBD1,TRBV28,11
AISGGGTSYNEQF,few,TRBD2,TRBV10-3,13
ASSTPRDKEDTQY,-,-,TRBV19,13
ASSVAGTGRNEQF,-,TRBD1,TRBV9,13
TSRPTGPRTGGP,-,-,TRBV28,12
ASSSTGQGPNEKLF,many,TRBD1,TRBV12-3/TRBV12-4,14
ASSREAGAMNEQF,many,TRBD2,TRBV5-8,13
ASSEIVGTGPNQPQH,few,TRBD1,TRBV6-1,15
ASSLDRGSYQPQH,many,TRBD1,TRBV12-3/TRBV12-4,13
ASSYRGRESQPQH,-,-,TRBV6-5,13
ASSPPDLSYEQY,-,-,TRBV18,12
ASSATRTGTSGSYEQY,many,TRBD2,TRBV6-2/TRBV6-3,16
ASRQAGGYNTGELF,many,TRBD2,TRBV27,14
SARVTGGPTEQY,many,-,TRBV20-1,12
ASSLVAGVGNTIY,-,-,TRBV5-5,13
SAPGWAIENTEAF,many,-,TRBV20-1,13
ASTPGWDYSNQPQH,few,-,TRBV6-1,14
ASSLSGVKYEQY,many,-,TRBV28,12
ASSFRDREDIFEQF,many,-,TRBV11-1,14
SARGDPRFGNEQF,many,-,TRBV20-1,13
SVDSGTYEQY,many,TRBD2,TRBV29-1,10
ASSMFRASTDTQY,-,-,TRBV19,13
ATTTRQSWYQPQH,-,-,TRBV19,13
AWRRSGNGYEQY,many,-,TRBV30,12
SAPLPAGTYEQY,many,TRBD2,TRBV20-1,12
ASSLDRVAF,many,TRBD1,TRBV11-3,9
ASSLGQSLAKNIQY,-,-,TRBV5-4,14
ASSTARGHEQY,few,-,TRBV12-3/TRBV12-4,11
ASSGGAGATGDTQY,few,TRBD2,TRBV9,14
ASSRAGTSEELPGELF,few,TRBD2,TRBV28,16
ASSFSHYGYT,many,-,TRBV5-8,10
ASSSDLTGGNEKLF,few,TRBD1,TRBV6-1,14
ASSHGGGGYNEQF,once,TRBD2,TRBV4-1,13
ASSPRVRETQY,many,-,TRBV7-9,11
ASSFDIEAEAF,many,-,TRBV7-9,11
ASSQAWGNTEAF,many,-,TRBV3-1,12
ATSRGRTGQETQY,-,TRBD1,TRBV15,13
ASSILVEGQAF,many,-,TRBV5-6,11
ASSLPPTNEQF,-,-,TRBV19,11
ASSSRGGQGDQPQH,many,TRBD1,TRBV7-2,14
ASTNRGGTGELF,-,TRBD1,TRBV6-1,12
ASSDPGTTPQH,-,-,TRBV3-1,11